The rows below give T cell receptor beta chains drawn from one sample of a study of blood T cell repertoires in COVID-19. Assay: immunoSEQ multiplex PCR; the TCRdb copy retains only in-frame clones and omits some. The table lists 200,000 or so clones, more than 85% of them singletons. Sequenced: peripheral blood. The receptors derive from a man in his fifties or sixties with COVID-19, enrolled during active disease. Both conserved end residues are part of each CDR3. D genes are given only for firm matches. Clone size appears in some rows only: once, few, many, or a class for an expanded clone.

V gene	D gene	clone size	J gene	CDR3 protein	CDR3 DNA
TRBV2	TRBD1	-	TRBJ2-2	CASSPDRGRTGELFF	TGTGCCAGCAGTCCGGACAGGGGGCGAACCGGGGAGCTGTTTTTT
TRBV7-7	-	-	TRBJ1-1	CASSPIRNTEAFF	TGTGCTAGCAGCCCAATCAGGAACACTGAAGCTTTCTTT
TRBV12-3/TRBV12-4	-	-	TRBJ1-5	CASSGGTNQPQHF	TGTGCCAGCAGCGGGGGGACCAATCAGCCCCAGCATTTT
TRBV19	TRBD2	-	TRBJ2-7	CASSIVRPGTSGPYEQYF	TGTGCCAGTAGTATAGTCCGCCCCGGGACTAGCGGGCCGTACGAGCAGTACTTC
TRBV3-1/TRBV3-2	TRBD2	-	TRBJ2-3	CASRMASGRTDTQYF	TGTGCCAGCAGAATGGCTAGCGGGAGGACAGATACGCAGTATTTT
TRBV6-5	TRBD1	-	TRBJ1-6	CASSYSIVRQGSPLHF	TGTGCCAGCAGTTACTCGATCGTCCGACAGGGCTCACCCCTCCACTTT
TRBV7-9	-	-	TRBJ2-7	CASSPFAISSSYEQYF	TGTGCCAGCAGCCCTTTCGCGATCTCTAGCTCCTACGAGCAGTACTTC
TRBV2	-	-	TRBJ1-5	CASRGPGRQPQHF	TGTGCCAGCAGGGGACCCGGGAGGCAGCCCCAGCATTTT
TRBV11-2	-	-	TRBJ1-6	CASSLNPRNSPLHF	TGTGCCAGCAGCTTAAACCCCAGAAATTCACCCCTCCACTTT
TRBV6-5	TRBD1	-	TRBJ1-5	CASSLTGRSNQPQHF	TGTGCCAGCAGCCTGACAGGGCGGAGCAATCAGCCCCAGCATTTT
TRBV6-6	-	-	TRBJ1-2	CASTEGVYNGYTF	TGTGCCAGCACCGAAGGGGTTTACAATGGCTACACCTTC
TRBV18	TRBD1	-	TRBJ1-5	CASSPLSQGQGEQPQHF	TGTGCCAGCTCACCGTTGAGTCAAGGACAGGGTGAACAGCCCCAGCATTTT
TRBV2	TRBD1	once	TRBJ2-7	CASGRGTVYEQYF	TGTGCCAGCGGGCGAGGGACAGTCTACGAGCAGTACTTC
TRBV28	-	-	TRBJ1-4	CASTLGGGEKLFF	TGTGCCAGCACCCTCGGGGGGGGTGAAAAACTGTTTTTT
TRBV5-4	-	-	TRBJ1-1	CASRPQRNTEAFF	TGTGCCAGCAGACCACAGAGAAACACTGAAGCTTTCTTT
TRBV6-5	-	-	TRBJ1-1	CASSSDGEVDTEAFF	TGTGCCAGCAGTTCGGACGGGGAGGTCGACACTGAAGCTTTCTTT
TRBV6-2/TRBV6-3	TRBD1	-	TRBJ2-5	CASSHEEDRGRETQYF	TGTGCCAGCAGCCATGAGGAGGACAGGGGTAGGGAGACCCAGTACTTC
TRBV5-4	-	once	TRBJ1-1	CASSLGVGTLNTEAFF	TGTGCCAGCAGCTTGGGGGTCGGGACATTGAACACTGAAGCTTTCTTT
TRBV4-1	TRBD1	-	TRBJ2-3	CASSQEDRAPDTQYF	TGCGCCAGCAGCCAAGAGGACAGGGCCCCAGATACGCAGTATTTT
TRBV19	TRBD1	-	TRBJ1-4	CASSIVPGGRNEKLFF	TGTGCCAGTAGTATAGTGCCAGGGGGGAGGAATGAAAAACTGTTTTTT
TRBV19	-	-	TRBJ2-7	CASSPRLGFGSSYEQYF	TGTGCCAGTAGTCCCCGACTAGGTTTTGGGAGCTCCTACGAGCAGTACTTC
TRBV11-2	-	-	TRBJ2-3	CASSPMTSTDTQYF	TGTGCCAGCAGCCCGATGACTAGTACAGATACGCAGTATTTT
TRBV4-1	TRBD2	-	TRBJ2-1	CASSRLNGGANEQFF	TGCGCCAGCAGCCGTTTGAACGGGGGGGCCAATGAGCAGTTCTTC
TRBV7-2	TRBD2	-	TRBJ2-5	CASSSSRLAGKETQYF	TGTGCCAGCAGCTCCAGCCGACTAGCGGGAAAAGAGACCCAGTACTTC
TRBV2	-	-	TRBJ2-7	CASKLADSWEQYF	TGTGCCAGCAAGTTGGCTGACTCCTGGGAGCAGTACTTC
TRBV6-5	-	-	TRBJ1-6	CASSYGAGYKSSPLHF	TGTGCCAGCAGTTACGGCGCAGGGTATAAGAGCTCACCCCTCCACTTT
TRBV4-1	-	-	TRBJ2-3	CASSQVLLSTDTQYF	TGCGCCAGCAGCCAAGTTTTATTGAGCACAGATACGCAGTATTTT
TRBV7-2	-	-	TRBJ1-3	CASGRPGLGGNTIYF	TGTGCCAGCGGCCGGCCAGGGCTAGGCGGAAACACCATATATTTT
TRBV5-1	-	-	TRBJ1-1	CASSLVAGGNTEAFF	TGCGCCAGCAGCTTGGTCGCGGGGGGGAACACTGAAGCTTTCTTT
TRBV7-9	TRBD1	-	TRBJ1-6	CASSLAGQGNSPLHF	TGTGCCAGCAGCTTAGCTGGACAGGGGAATTCACCCCTCCACTTT
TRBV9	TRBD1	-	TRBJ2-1	CASSPGQGAYNEQFF	TGTGCCAGCAGCCCGGGACAGGGTGCCTACAATGAGCAGTTCTTC
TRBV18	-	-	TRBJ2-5	CASSPGETQYF	TGTGCCAGCTCACCCGGAGAGACCCAGTACTTC
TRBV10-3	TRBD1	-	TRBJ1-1	CASRQGATNTEAFF	TGTGCCTCCCGACAGGGGGCGACGAACACTGAAGCTTTCTTT
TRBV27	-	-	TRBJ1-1	CASSFRGVNTEAFF	TGTGCCAGCAGTTTCCGAGGCGTGAACACTGAAGCTTTCTTT
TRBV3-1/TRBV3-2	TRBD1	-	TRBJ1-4	CASSHRDRGRGTNEKLFF	TGTGCCAGCAGCCACCGGGACAGGGGGCGCGGGACTAATGAAAAACTGTTTTTT
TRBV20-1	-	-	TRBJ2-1	CSASHPGEQFF	TGCAGTGCTAGCCATCCGGGGGAGCAGTTCTTC
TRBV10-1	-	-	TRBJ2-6	CATWRAGSGANVLTF	TGCGCCACTTGGAGGGCGGGGTCTGGGGCCAACGTCCTGACTTTC
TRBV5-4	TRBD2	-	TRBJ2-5	CASSLFGGAILGETQYF	TGTGCCAGCAGCTTGTTCGGGGGGGCTATTCTCGGAGAGACCCAGTACTTC
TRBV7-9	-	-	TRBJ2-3	CASSLITGTPTDTQYF	TGTGCCAGCAGCTTAATCACCGGGACTCCGACAGATACGCAGTATTTT
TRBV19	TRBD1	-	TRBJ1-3	CASSAPGQGAHTIYF	TGTGCCAGTAGTGCTCCGGGACAGGGGGCACACACCATATATTTT
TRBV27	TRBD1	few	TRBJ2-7	CASRGGTGYYEQYF	TGTGCCAGCAGAGGCGGGACAGGTTACTACGAGCAGTACTTC
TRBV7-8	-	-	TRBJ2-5	CASSLQGGSGRQETQYF	TGTGCCAGCAGCCTACAGGGGGGTAGCGGGCGACAAGAGACCCAGTACTTC
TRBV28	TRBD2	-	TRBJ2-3	CASSLRHLAGVADTQYF	TGTGCCAGCAGTTTACGGCACCTGGCGGGAGTAGCAGATACGCAGTATTTT
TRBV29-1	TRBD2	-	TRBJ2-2	CGGRESAGELFF	TGCGGGGGGAGGGAGAGTGCCGGGGAGCTGTTTTTT
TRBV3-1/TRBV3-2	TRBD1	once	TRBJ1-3	CASSQERILTGSSGNTIYF	TGTGCCAGCAGCCAAGAACGGATACTGACAGGGAGTTCTGGAAACACCATATATTTT